The 20 T cell receptor beta chains reported below all come from one sample, sequenced in a study of blood T cell repertoires in COVID-19. Clones were read by immunoSEQ multiplex PCR, and TCRdb kept only the in-frame ones, dropping some. The sample records hundreds of thousands of clones, 80% being singletons. Source material: PBMCs or T cells enriched from blood (not recorded which). The receptor source for this set is a young man with acute COVID-19.

This clone is a singleton in its sample. V is TRBV6-2 or TRBV6-3 and J is TRBJ1-1; 10 nucleotides line up with TRBD1. CDR3 length equals 17 residues. Germline loops: CDR1 MNHEY, CDR2 SVGEGT. The J segment lost 1 base and the V segment lost 4 bases, leaving 9 bases of the junction unmatched. The DNA of the CDR3 is TGTGCCAGCAGTTCTTCCGGGACAGGGGTGGGGAACACTGAAGCTTTCTTT. Translating gives CASSSSGTGVGNTEAFF.

The chain carries TRBV7-6 and TRBJ1-2; TRBD1 matches at 7 bases. Germline CDR1 and CDR2: SGHVS and FNYEAQ. The CDR3 has 13 residues. Trimming removed 5 bases from V and 2 bases from J; junction bases left unmatched: 2. The CDR3 reads CASSGDRNYGYTF. CDR3 DNA sequence: TGTGCCAGCAGCGGGGACAGAAACTATGGCTACACCTTC.

The chain combines TRBV28 with TRBJ1-2; D is undetermined. Germline V CDR1 and CDR2: MDHEN, SYDVKM. CDR3 length: 14 residues. Trimming shortened V by 3 bases and J by 4 bases, and 12 bases separated the two germline ends. CDR3 amino acids: CASSLGSSVYGYTF. CDR3 DNA sequence: TGTGCCAGCAGTTTGGGCAGCTCTGTCTATGGCTACACCTTC.

The chain has TRBV19 and TRBJ2-3; the D gene is possibly TRBD2 (6 bases). CDR1 and CDR2 from the germline V gene are LNHDA and SQIVND (reference sequence). V was shortened by 3 bases and J by 4 bases, with 14 bases between the two germline ends. CDR3 size: 15 residues. CDR3 residues: CASSIAGKVADTQYF. DNA of the CDR3: TGTGCCAGTAGTATCGCGGGGAAAGTGGCAGATACGCAGTATTTT.

V and J are TRBV6-6 and TRBJ2-5, with 7 bases lining up with TRBD2. J was trimmed by 5 bases and V by 6 bases; bases with no gene match: 9. The germline CDR1 and CDR2 sequences are MNHNY and SVGAGI (reference sequence). This CDR3 region has 14 residues. In nucleotides, the CDR3 is TGTGCCAGCAGATTAGCGGGCGCCCGGGAGACCCAGTACTTC. It translates to CASRLAGARETQYF.

The chain uses TRBV3-1 (or the pseudogene TRBV3-2) and TRBJ2-2, with 9 bases aligning to TRBD2. Germline loops: CDR1 LGHDT, CDR2 YNNKEL (reference sequence). There are 15 residues in the CDR3. V shed 4 bases, J shed 6 bases, and the junction held 6 bases outside the gene matches. The DNA for the CDR3 is TGTGCCAGCAGCCCCGTGACTAGCGGTGCCGGGGAGCTGTTTTTT. Amino acids: CASSPVTSGAGELFF.

This chain joins TRBV9 and TRBJ2-7; weak D call: TRBD1 (6 bases). With 4 bases removed from V and 3 bases from J, the gap between germline ends came to 14 bases. The CDR3 has 14 residues. CDR1 SGDLS and CDR2 YYNGEE come from the germline V gene. CDR3 nucleotides: TGTGCCAGCAGCCCTTGGACAGACGTCTACGAGCAGTACTTC. Translating gives CASSPWTDVYEQYF.

This clone came up once. The chain couples TRBV10-3 to TRBJ2-5; D remains ambiguous. The CDR3 contains 12 residues. CDR1 and CDR2 (germline): ENHRY, SYGVKD. V was trimmed by 0 bases and J by 5 bases, leaving 4 bases between them. The CDR3 sequence is CAISESSETQYF. As DNA, the CDR3 is TGTGCCATCAGTGAGTCGTCGGAGACCCAGTACTTC.

This clone appeared a few times. CDR3 sequence: CASSFGGNTEAFF. The CDR3 coding sequence is TGTGCCAGCAGTTTCGGGGGGAACACTGAAGCTTTCTTT. The genes are TRBV6-5 and TRBJ1-1; a possible D gene is TRBD1 (5 bases). CDR1 MNHEY and CDR2 SVGAGI come from the germline V gene. The V end was cut by 4 bases, the J end by 1 base, with 7 bases between. The CDR3 has 13 amino acids.

The chain combines TRBV27 with TRBJ2-7; 9 nucleotides agree with TRBD1. This CDR3 contains 14 residues. The germline gives CDR1 MNHEY, CDR2 SMNVEV (reference sequence). Trimming cost V 3 bases and J 5 bases; bases outside gene matches: 5. CDR3 sequence (DNA): TGTGCCAGCAGTTTGGGACAGGGTCCCCACGAGCAGTACTTC. This sequence encodes CASSLGQGPHEQYF.

The chain has TRBV6-5 and TRBJ1-2; D not certain. Trimming stripped 7 bases from V and 1 base from J, with 7 bases between. The CDR3 has 12 amino acids. Per germline, CDR1 MNHEY and CDR2 SVGAGI. CDR3 nucleotides: TGTGCCAGCACTGCGGTTAACTATGGCTACACCTTC. It encodes CASTAVNYGYTF.

This chain uses TRBV3-1 (or the pseudogene TRBV3-2) with TRBJ2-3; TRBD1 aligns across 10 bases. This CDR3 has 15 amino acids. The germline V gene has CDR1 LGHDT and CDR2 YNNKEL (reference sequence). The V and J ends lost 4 bases and 5 bases, in that order; junction bases with no gene match: 6. As DNA, the CDR3 is TGTGCCAGCAGCCTCCGACAGGGGGCGGGAGATACGCAGTATTTT. Protein sequence: CASSLRQGAGDTQYF.

The gene calls are TRBV5-4 and TRBJ2-7, with D possibly matching TRBD1 (6 bases). The germline CDR1 and CDR2 sequences are SGHNT and YYREEE (reference sequence). V was shortened by 0 bases and J by 7 bases, with 11 bases between the two germline ends. This CDR3 has 13 residues. This chain's CDR3 is CASSLVGAREQYF. In nucleotides, the CDR3 is TGTGCCAGCAGCTTGGTGGGGGCTCGAGAGCAGTACTTC.

This clone was counted only a few times. The V gene is TRBV5-1, the J gene TRBJ2-5; 7 positions match TRBD2. Germline-derived CDR1 and CDR2 are SGHRS and YFSETQ. This CDR3 is 13 amino acids long. J was trimmed by 2 bases and V by 5 bases; bases with no gene match: 3. The CDR3: CASSLADQETQYF. The CDR3 coding sequence is TGCGCCAGCAGTCTAGCGGATCAAGAGACCCAGTACTTC.

This clone was counted a single time. The chain is built from TRBV12-3 or TRBV12-4 and TRBJ1-1; D gene uncertain. The CDR3 spans 13 residues. V lost 6 bases and J 1 base, leaving 9 bases between the germline ends. This CDR3 reads CASSSQRNTEAFF. In nucleotides, the CDR3 is TGTGCCAGCAGCTCACAAAGGAACACTGAAGCTTTCTTT.

J is TRBJ1-1 and V is TRBV3-1 (or the pseudogene TRBV3-2), with TRBD1 matching 7 bases. The CDR3 has 15 amino acids. V gave up 4 bases and J gave up 6 bases; unmatched junction bases: 11. CDR1 and CDR2 (germline): LGHDT, YNNKEL (reference sequence). The CDR3 spells CASSRETGASPEAFF. The CDR3 DNA reads TGTGCCAGCAGCCGAGAAACAGGGGCCTCCCCTGAAGCTTTCTTT.

The chain has TRBV10-3 and TRBJ2-7, with D possibly matching TRBD1 (6 bases). V shed 5 bases and J shed 3 bases, with 8 bases lying between them. Germline values: CDR1 ENHRY, CDR2 SYGVKD. The CDR3 contains 12 residues. The CDR3 reads CAISPGDYEQYF. The CDR3 region has the DNA TGTGCCATCAGTCCAGGGGACTACGAGCAGTACTTC.

This chain links TRBV5-4 with TRBJ2-5; TRBD1 matches 7 bases. This CDR3 has 14 amino acids. Per the germline V gene, CDR1 is SGHNT and CDR2 is YYREEE (reference sequence). V dropped 4 bases and J dropped 4; count of bases not matched to a gene: 7. CDR3 protein: CASSLQGSGETQYF. The DNA of the CDR3 is TGTGCCAGCAGCCTACAGGGGAGTGGAGAGACCCAGTACTTC.

V usage is TRBV24-1 and J usage is TRBJ2-6; D remains ambiguous. The CDR3 is 15 amino acids. Trimming shortened V by 3 bases and J by 0 bases, and 5 bases separated the two germline ends. The V gene's germline CDR1 is KGHDR and CDR2 SFDVKD. DNA of the CDR3: TGTGCCACCAGTGATCCAGACTCTGGGGCCAACGTCCTGACTTTC. Protein product: CATSDPDSGANVLTF.

The rearrangement uses TRBV5-1 and TRBJ1-6; no definite D call. The germline CDR1 and CDR2 sequences are SGHRS and YFSETQ. Trimming took off 0 bases at V and 8 bases at J, with 6 bases between the two ends. The CDR3 spans 13 residues. Here the CDR3 DNA reads TGCGCCAGCAGCTTGGACACAGATTCACCCCTCCACTTT. This gives the protein CASSLDTDSPLHF.